Following are 25 T cell receptor beta chains from one sample sequenced in a study of regulatory T cells in long-lasting Graves disease. Described time point: newly diagnosed GD, antithyroid drugs for less than 3 months. PBMC-derived RNA was used for the TCR library. The TCR beta library used iRepertoire HTBI primers with Arm-PCR amplification of CDR3. One entry per CDR3 protein results from TCRdb running MiXCR on the multiplex PCR reads. The table shows 450,000 to 600,000 distinct CDR3 sequences, with about a sixth occurring only once. These records were also assigned to another study, of T cells in Graves' hyperthyroidism and ophthalmopathy.

The starting material was peripheral blood mononuclear cells (PBMCs), obtained at new diagnosis, from a patient treated with antithyroid drugs. The receptor source for this set is a man aged 35 to 55 with Graves disease.

The rearrangement links TRBV28 to TRBJ1-5; possible D gene TRBD1, 6 bases. Between the trimmed V and J ends, which lost 4 bases and 2 bases, there was a span of 15 bases. The CDR3 loop spans 16 amino acids. Germline assignment: CDR1 MDHEN and CDR2 SYDVKM. CDR3 amino acids: CASSWDPDSGNQPQHF. The CDR3, as DNA: TGTGCCAGCAGTTGGGACCCGGACAGCGGCAATCAGCCCCAGCATTTT. The entire variable domain, with the rest obtained from reference TRBV28 and TRBJ1-5, is as follows: DVKVTQSSRYLVKRTGEKVFLECVQDMDHENMFWYRQDPGLGLRLIYFSYDVKMKEKGDIPEGYSVSREKKERFSLILESASTNQTSMYLCASSWDPDSGNQPQHFGDGTRLSIL.

About this clonotype itself: It may be a read error: a sequence one base away is much more abundant. This CDR3 is CARSPTGTVYGYTF. The CDR3 DNA sequence: TGTGCCAGAAGTCCCACCGGGACGGTCTATGGCTACACCTTC. This rearrangement joins TRBV2 to TRBJ1-2; a possible D gene is TRBD1 (5 bases). The V gene's germline CDR1 is SNHLY and CDR2 FYNNEI. Trimming pared 9 bases from V and 4 bases from J, leaving 18 bases between. This CDR3 has 14 amino acids.

This clonotype was seen a handful of times. J is TRBJ2-1 and V is TRBV24-1; tentatively, D is TRBD1 or TRBD2 (5 bases each). Germline lookup yields CDR1 KGHDR and CDR2 SFDVKD. This CDR3 spans 16 amino acids. V gave up 4 bases and J gave up 1 base, with 13 bases separating them. In DNA, the CDR3 is TGTGCCACCAGTGACACCTTGAGGGGTTCCTACAATGAGCAGTTCTTC. Translating gives CATSDTLRGSYNEQFF.

This clonotype occurred a few times. V and J are TRBV5-5 and TRBJ2-3; a possible D gene is TRBD2 (5 bases). Between the trimmed V and J ends, which lost 5 bases and 4 bases, there was a span of 14 bases. The CDR3 sequence is 14 residues long. Germline-derived CDR1 and CDR2 are SGHKS and YYEKEE (reference sequence). For the CDR3, the DNA is TGTGCCAGCAGTACCATCCTCGGGGCAGATACGCAGTATTTT. It translates to CASSTILGADTQYF.

This clonotype appeared a few times. The chain joins TRBV20-1 to TRBJ2-7, with D possibly TRBD1 on 6 matching bases. The CDR3 has 12 amino acids. CDR1 is DFQATT, CDR2 SNEGSKA, per germline (reference sequence). V was clipped by 1 base and J by 6 bases, with 10 bases between them. The CDR3 loop is CSARATGFEQYF. In DNA form, the CDR3 reads TGCAGTGCTAGAGCCACAGGGTTCGAGCAGTACTTC.

This clonotype was observed at least ten times. The V gene is TRBV12-3 or TRBV12-4, the J gene TRBJ2-7; D may correspond to TRBD1 or TRBD2 (6 bases each). V was clipped by 7 bases and J by 0 bases, with 13 bases between them. This CDR3 is built from 14 residues. The CDR3 DNA sequence: TGTGCCAGCAAGGGGGGAGAATACTCCTACGAGCAGTACTTC. It codes for CASKGGEYSYEQYF.

This clonotype was seen at least ten times. The V call is TRBV6-1, the J call TRBJ1-1; tentative D call: TRBD1 (5 bases). V was cut by 4 bases and J by 2 bases, with 11 bases left in between. CDR1 and CDR2 (germline): MNHNS, SASEGT. The CDR3 is 14 amino acids. The CDR3 region has the DNA TGTGCCAGCAGTGGCCGACAGCTAAACACTGAAGCTTTCTTT. Residues: CASSGRQLNTEAFF.

The sample holds many counts of this clonotype. This chain links TRBV18 with TRBJ1-2, with 9 positions matching TRBD1. Germline V gene data show CDR1 as KGHSH and CDR2 as LQKENI. J gave up 2 bases and V 2 bases, and 3 bases lay outside the gene matches. The CDR3 loop spans 15 amino acids. This CDR3 reads CASSPGQGSNYGYTF. CDR3 sequence (DNA): TGTGCCAGCTCACCAGGACAGGGGTCCAACTATGGCTACACCTTC.

The genes are TRBV4-2 and TRBJ2-1, with 9 bases that match TRBD2. The V and J ends lost 1 base and 8 bases, in that order; junction bases with no gene match: 3. This CDR3 has 14 amino acids. The germline CDR1 and CDR2 sequences are LGHNA and YNFKEQ. CDR3 loop: CASSQAGLAYEQFF. As DNA, the CDR3 is TGTGCCAGCAGCCAAGCGGGACTAGCCTATGAGCAGTTCTTC.

This clonotype appeared many times. The genes are TRBV5-1 and TRBJ1-1, with unresolved D. This CDR3 has 14 residues. The V and J ends lost 4 bases and 1 base respectively, with 11 bases between them. Germline lookup yields CDR1 SGHRS and CDR2 YFSETQ. CDR3 region: CASSMSDENTEAFF. For the CDR3, the DNA is TGCGCCAGCAGCATGAGTGACGAGAACACTGAAGCTTTCTTT.

This clonotype appeared many times. The chain is built from TRBV2 and TRBJ2-1; D possibly matches TRBD1 or TRBD2 (5 bases each). Germline CDR1 is SNHLY and CDR2 is FYNNEI. The CDR3 has 13 amino acids. With 5 bases removed from V and 9 bases from J, the gap between germline ends came to 14 bases. CDR3: CASSPAQRGEQFF. CDR3 bases: TGTGCCAGCAGTCCAGCCCAGAGGGGTGAGCAGTTCTTC.

This clonotype came up many times. This sequence joins TRBV30 and TRBJ2-7, with TRBD1 as a possible D gene (6 bases). Trimming removed 0 bases at V and 7 bases at J, with 16 bases between. The CDR3 is made up of 14 amino acids. Germline CDR1 reads GTSNPN; CDR2 reads SVGIG (reference sequence). The CDR3 region has the DNA TGTGCCTGGAGTGTAGGGGCAGGGGTGGGAGAGCAGTACTTC. It is translated as CAWSVGAGVGEQYF.

Notes on this clonotype: The germline gene is not matched at one end of the junction; a read error may be the cause. This rearrangement joins TRBV13 to TRBJ2-5; 7 bases match TRBD2. The V gene's germline CDR1 is PRHDT and CDR2 FYEKMQ (reference sequence). This CDR3 region has 14 residues. CDR3 DNA: TGCGCCAGCAGCGCCGGGGGGAATCAAGAGACCCAGTACTTC. Translating gives CASSAGGNQETQYF.

This clonotype came up many times. The gene calls are TRBV29-1 and TRBJ2-5, with 12 bases fitting TRBD2. CDR3 size: 16 residues. Unmatched junction bases numbered 10, after V lost 3 bases and J lost 5 bases. Germline assignment: CDR1 SQVTM and CDR2 ANQGSEA. CDR3 sequence reads: CSVEGARLAGAETQYF. The CDR3 bases are TGCAGCGTTGAGGGGGCGAGACTAGCGGGAGCGGAGACCCAGTACTTC. The full variable domain, with the rest looked up from reference TRBV29-1 and TRBJ2-5, is SAVISQKPSRDICQRGTSLTIQCQVDSQVTMMFWYRQQPGQSLTLIATANQGSEATYESGFVIDKFPISRPNLTFSTLTVSNMSPEDSSIYLCSVEGARLAGAETQYFGPGTRLLVL.

The rearrangement links TRBV5-1 to TRBJ2-5, with TRBD1 as a possible D gene (5 bases). The length of the CDR3 is 15 residues. The V end lost 4 bases, the J end lost 5 bases, and 18 bases lay between the germline ends. Germline V gene sequence: CDR1 SGHRS, CDR2 YFSETQ. This chain's CDR3 is CASSLGQGRSETQYF. CDR3 nucleotide sequence: TGCGCCAGCAGCCTGGGGCAGGGAAGAAGTGAGACCCAGTACTTC. Full variable domain (remainder filled in from reference TRBV5-1 and TRBJ2-5): KAGVTQTPRYLIKTRGQQVTLSCSPISGHRSVSWYQQTPGQGLQFLFEYFSETQRNKGNFPGRFSGRQFSNSRSEMNVSTLELGDSALYLCASSLGQGRSETQYFGPGTRLLVL.

The table lists this clonotype with many counts. The chain employs TRBV30 and TRBJ2-2; 7 nucleotides line up with TRBD1. The CDR3 has 15 amino acids. Germline V gene data show CDR1 as GTSNPN and CDR2 as SVGIG (reference sequence). The V and J ends lost 4 bases and 4 bases, in that order; junction bases with no gene match: 9. The CDR3 sequence: CAWIRGPSLTGELFF. CDR3 bases: TGTGCCTGGATTAGGGGGCCCTCCCTCACCGGGGAGCTGTTTTTT.

This clonotype was seen many times. This rearrangement joins TRBV30 to TRBJ2-5; weak D call: TRBD2 (5 bases). This CDR3 has 16 amino acids. V shed 2 bases and J shed 5 bases, with 21 bases lying between them. Germline V gene sequence: CDR1 GTSNPN, CDR2 SVGIG (reference sequence). The CDR3 nucleotides read TGTGCCTGGAGTCGTCGCCTCGGCGGGTCGGGGGAGACCCAGTACTTC. Translation gives CAWSRRLGGSGETQYF.

Points on this clonotype: The germline gene is not matched at one end of the junction; a read error may be the cause. The chain joins TRBV30 to TRBJ2-3; TRBD1 or TRBD2 may be the D gene (5 bases each). The CDR3 contains 14 residues. The germline gives CDR1 GTSNPN, CDR2 SVGIG (reference sequence). CDR3 in amino acids: CAWRGTASTGTQYF. CDR3 in DNA: TGTGCCTGGAGAGGGACGGCGAGCACAGGTACGCAGTATTTT.

The genes are TRBV6-2 or TRBV6-3 and TRBJ1-4; TRBD1 aligns across 12 bases. The germline CDR1 and CDR2 sequences are MNHEY and SVGEGT. The ends lost 6 bases at V and 2 bases at J; junction bases unmatched: 4. The CDR3 covers 16 residues. In DNA form, the CDR3 reads TGTGCCAGCAGAGGGACAGGGGGCAGGACTAATGAAAAACTGTTTTTT. Residues: CASRGTGGRTNEKLFF.

The CDR3 DNA follows: TGTGCCAGCAGTCCTGGGGGTCCGACTGAGACCCAGTACTTC. Translating it yields CASSPGGPTETQYF. The chain recombines TRBV2 with TRBJ2-1; D is tentatively TRBD1 or TRBD2 (5 bases each). The J call may not be correct, given that the DNA end is closer to TRBJ2-5. Germline V gene data show CDR1 as SNHLY and CDR2 as FYNNEI. The CDR3 loop spans 14 amino acids.

V is TRBV7-9 and J is TRBJ1-2; D is undetermined. V was clipped by 6 bases and J by 6 bases, with 14 bases between them. The CDR3 consists of 13 residues. The germline V gene encodes CDR1 SEHNR and CDR2 FQNEAQ (reference sequence). In nucleotides, the CDR3 is TGTGCCAGCAGTCCTAAGGGCAACCATGGCTACACCTTC. It codes for CASSPKGNHGYTF.

This clonotype has more than one count but fewer than ten. V usage is TRBV12-3 or TRBV12-4 and J usage is TRBJ1-5; unclear D gene. V lost 5 bases to trimming and J lost 2 bases, with 10 bases between them. There are 14 residues in the CDR3. CDR3 sequence reads: CASSPEGGNQPQHF. The CDR3 DNA follows: TGTGCCAGCAGTCCCGAGGGAGGCAATCAGCCCCAGCATTTT.

This clonotype was detected many times. The chain employs TRBV6-1 and TRBJ2-1, with D unclear. CDR3 length: 16 residues. Trimming pared 0 bases from V and 0 bases from J, leaving 9 bases between. CDR1 and CDR2 (germline): MNHNS, SASEGT. The CDR3 spells CASSEAWASSYNEQFF. The CDR3 coding sequence is TGTGCCAGCAGTGAAGCATGGGCGAGCTCCTACAATGAGCAGTTCTTC.

J is TRBJ1-2 and V is TRBV6-1; D gene unclear. This CDR3 comprises 14 residues. CDR1 is MNHNS, CDR2 SASEGT, per germline. Trimming took 6 bases from V and 3 from J, leaving 14 bases between them. The CDR3 protein is CASSSPDGHYGYTF. The CDR3 DNA is TGTGCCAGCAGCTCCCCGGACGGGCACTATGGCTACACCTTC.

This chain links TRBV19 with TRBJ2-7; D could derive from TRBD1 or TRBD2 (6 bases each). The CDR3 runs to 16 residues. Germline assignment: CDR1 LNHDA and CDR2 SQIVND (reference sequence). V lost 5 bases, J lost 0 bases, and 17 bases lay in between. The chain's CDR3 is CASSQQGGGGSYEQYF. The CDR3 DNA reads TGTGCCAGTAGTCAACAAGGGGGAGGAGGCTCCTACGAGCAGTACTTC.